This T cell receptor beta chain was captured in a study of cytomegalovirus exposure and HLA in healthy donors. About the research overall: HLA-typed donors contributed some 85 million unique TCRs, which were held in an early data release.

PCR used 60 Vbeta primers and 13 Jbeta primers. Using immunoSEQ multiplex PCR, the repertoire was profiled, and TCRdb retains in-frame clones only, with some absent. Of 150,000 to 200,000 clones in the sample, about 85% were seen once. This CDR3 spans 12 amino acids. CDR1 and CDR2 (germline): SGHDT, YYEEEE. Between the trimmed V and J ends, which lost 2 bases and 6 bases, there was a span of 9 bases. This clone was detected only a few times. No antigen is known for it. Findings and caveats of the study: One later analysis reportedly identified an Asian-associated ancestry cluster that showed fewer N-insertions than the approximately 700-donor mean. Immune exposure information comprised only CMV serostatus.

The chain combines TRBV5-6 with TRBJ2-7; D is possibly TRBD1 (5 bases). Material for sequencing was PBMCs. The sequence came from a boy between 2 and 10 years old in good health and CMV-seronegative. The CDR3 spells CASSLQDREQYF. CDR3 sequence (DNA): TGTGCCAGCAGCTTACAGGATCGCGAGCAGTACTTC.